This TCR beta chain came from a study of shared clonotypes between healthy human individuals. In the naive CD8 group, cells lacked CD45RO and were positively selected for CCR7, so terminally differentiated effector memory CD45RA+ cells were left out. After removal of 3 bases from V and 8 bases from J, the junction contained 8 bases not matched to a gene. This CDR3 is built from 16 residues. Germline V CDR1 and CDR2: SNHLY, FYNNEI. Running of the assay took place at deep level. Sorted-subset replicate PCRs used 150 to 200 ng of genomic DNA. This amount corresponded to about 30,000 T cell genomes. TCRdb's copy holds only in-frame clones and misses some; the assay was immunoSEQ multiplex PCR. The data hold 800,000 or so clones, with roughly 96% observed a single time.

The chain uses TRBV2 and TRBJ2-1, with 12 bases aligning to TRBD2. The sequencing sample was made of naive CD8+ T cells sorted from blood. The receptor was derived from a man younger than 45 in good health. CDR3 amino acids: CASSELAGGPVDEQFF. The CDR3 region has the DNA TGTGCCAGCAGTGAGCTAGCGGGAGGGCCGGTTGATGAGCAGTTCTTC.